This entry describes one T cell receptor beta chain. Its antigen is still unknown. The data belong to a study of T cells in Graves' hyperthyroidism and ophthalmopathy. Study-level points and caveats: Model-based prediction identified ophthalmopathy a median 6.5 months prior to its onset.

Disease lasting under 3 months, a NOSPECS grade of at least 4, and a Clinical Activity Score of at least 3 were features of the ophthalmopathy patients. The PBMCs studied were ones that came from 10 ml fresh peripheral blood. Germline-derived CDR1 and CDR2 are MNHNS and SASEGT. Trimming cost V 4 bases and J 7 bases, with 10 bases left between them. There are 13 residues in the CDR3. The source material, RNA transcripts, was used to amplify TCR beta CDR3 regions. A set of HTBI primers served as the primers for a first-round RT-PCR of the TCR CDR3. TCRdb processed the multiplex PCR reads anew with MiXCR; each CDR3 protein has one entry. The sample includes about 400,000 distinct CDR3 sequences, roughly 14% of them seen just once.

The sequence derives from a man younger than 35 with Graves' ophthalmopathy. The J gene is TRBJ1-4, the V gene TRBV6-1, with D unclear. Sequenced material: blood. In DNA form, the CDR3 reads TGTGCCAGCAGTGCAGACCTAGGTGAAAAACTGTTTTTT. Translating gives CASSADLGEKLFF.